Listed below are T cell receptor beta chains from one sample, sequenced in a study of OX40 agonist ivuxolimab in advanced cancers. Profiled with immunoSEQ multiplex PCR; TCRdb holds only in-frame clones, not every one. This table holds 65,000 to 75,000 clones, around 84% found once. The material was CD4+ or CD8+ T cells sorted from blood, obtained in a trial of the OX40 agonist ivuxolimab. The receptors here all came from an adult with an advanced solid tumor such as melanoma, head and neck, liver or kidney cancer. Both conserved end residues are part of each CDR3. A D gene is named only where the DNA matches it firmly. Size is omitted from some rows. Given values are once, few, many or a class for expanded clones.

size	J	V	D	length	DNA	CDR3
.	TRBJ2-5	TRBV7-9	.	16	TGTGCCAGCAGCTTGCCCCCCCCGGGGGGCAGGGCGGCCCAGTACTTC	CASSLPPPGGRAAQYF
few	TRBJ2-3	TRBV7-2	TRBD2	17	TGTGCCAGCAGCTTAAGTGTGCGGGCGGGGGTTGCAGATACGCAGTATTTT	CASSLSVRAGVADTQYF
.	TRBJ2-1	TRBV30	.	12	TGTGCCTGGAGTTGGAAGGGAGGTGAGCAGTTCTTC	CAWSWKGGEQFF
.	TRBJ2-3	TRBV15	.	14	TGTGCCACCAGCAGAGATTTGGGTAGGGATACGCAGTATTTT	CATSRDLGRDTQYF
.	TRBJ1-5	TRBV2	.	12	TGTGCCAGCAGTGAAATTAGTCAGCCCCAGCATTTT	CASSEISQPQHF
.	TRBJ1-4	TRBV2	TRBD1	14	TGTGCCAGCAGGGCCGGGACAGTCGATGAAAAACTGTTTTTT	CASRAGTVDEKLFF
.	TRBJ2-3	TRBV14	.	16	TGTGCCAGCAGCCCCATCGGAGCGAATGAGGCAGATACGCAGTATTTT	CASSPIGANEADTQYF
.	TRBJ2-7	TRBV7-2	.	13	TGTGCCAGCAGCCGGACTTATTCCTACGAGCAGTACTTC	CASSRTYSYEQYF
.	TRBJ1-3	TRBV7-2	TRBD1	14	TGTGCCAGCAGCTATCCGGGACAGGGGGACACCATATATTTT	CASSYPGQGDTIYF
.	TRBJ1-3	TRBV28	.	14	TGTGCCAGCAGGCCCAAATTCCGAGGAAACACCATATATTTT	CASRPKFRGNTIYF
.	TRBJ2-5	TRBV29-1	TRBD2	13	TGCAGCGTTGCGGTGCGGGGGCAAGAGACCCAGTACTTC	CSVAVRGQETQYF
.	TRBJ1-2	TRBV7-8	.	14	TGTGCCAGCAGCTTTGGGGGGACTAACTATGGCTACACCTTC	CASSFGGTNYGYTF
.	TRBJ1-1	TRBV4-2	.	13	TGTGCCAGCAGCCAAGAACTATGGGGTGAAGCTTTCTTT	CASSQELWGEAFF
.	TRBJ2-5	TRBV4-3	.	14	TGCGCCAGCAGCCAAGTAGGGACGGAAGAGACCCAGTACTTC	CASSQVGTEETQYF
.	TRBJ2-7	TRBV6-1	.	16	TGTGCCAGCAGTGGATTTGCGAGCGGACAAGCCGGCGAGCAGTACTTC	CASSGFASGQAGEQYF
.	TRBJ2-1	TRBV21-1	.	13	TGTGCCAGCAGCAAAGTAGGCGGTGACGAGCAGTTCTTC	CASSKVGGDEQFF
.	TRBJ1-1	TRBV6-6	TRBD1	15	TGTGCCAGCAGCCCGGCAGGGACAGGCGTTAGTGAAGCTTTCTTT	CASSPAGTGVSEAFF
.	TRBJ2-5	TRBV5-1	TRBD2	17	TGCGCCAGCGTGGGGGACCCAGGGACTAGCTTAGAGCGGGACCAGTACTTC	CASVGDPGTSLERDQYF
.	TRBJ2-5	TRBV27	.	14	TGTGCCAGCAGTGCTACAGGACTGCGAGGGACCCAGTACTTC	CASSATGLRGTQYF
.	TRBJ2-3	TRBV2	.	13	TGTGCCAGCAGTGGGGCGCGGGGAGATACGCAGTATTTT	CASSGARGDTQYF
.	TRBJ1-4	TRBV2	.	16	TGTGCCAGCAGTGAAGAGAATATTGCAACTAATGAAAAACTGTTTTTT	CASSEENIATNEKLFF
.	TRBJ1-1	TRBV7-9	.	13	TGTGCCAGCAGCTCCCAGGTTGACACTGAAGCTTTCTTT	CASSSQVDTEAFF
.	TRBJ2-5	TRBV11-2	.	16	TGTGCCAGCAGCTCGACACTCTGGGACACCCAAGAGACCCAGTACTTC	CASSSTLWDTQETQYF
.	TRBJ1-3	TRBV6-5	.	14	TGTGCCAGCAGACCAGGGCCCCCTGGAAACACCATATATTTT	CASRPGPPGNTIYF
once	TRBJ2-2	TRBV2	TRBD2	16	TGTGCCAGCAGTGTGCTAGCGGGAGATTACACCGGGGAGCTGTTTTTT	CASSVLAGDYTGELFF
.	TRBJ2-3	TRBV28	TRBD1	16	TGTGCCAGCAGTCCCACCGGACAGGGGGCCACAGATACGCAGTATTTT	CASSPTGQGATDTQYF
few	TRBJ1-6	TRBV6-5	TRBD1	14	TGTGCCAGCAGTGAAGGGACAGGGGGCTCACCCCTCCACTTT	CASSEGTGGSPLHF
.	TRBJ1-6	TRBV11-2	.	12	TGTGCCAGCAGCTCATCAGACTCACCCCTCCACTTT	CASSSSDSPLHF
.	TRBJ2-1	TRBV7-3	.	13	TGTGCCAGCAGCGGGGATTGGTCCAATGAGCAGTTCTTC	CASSGDWSNEQFF
.	TRBJ1-4	TRBV4-1	TRBD1	16	TGCGCCAGCAGCAAAACCACCCCGGGACAGGGAGAAAAACTGTTTTTT	CASSKTTPGQGEKLFF
.	TRBJ2-5	TRBV9	.	16	TGTGCCAGCAGCCCAGTGATAAAGGCCGGGGCAGAGACCCAGTACTTC	CASSPVIKAGAETQYF
.	TRBJ2-3	TRBV19	.	14	TGTGCCAGTAGGGGGACCCACAGCACAGATACGCAGTATTTT	CASRGTHSTDTQYF
.	TRBJ2-1	TRBV2	TRBD2	16	TGTGCCAGCAGTGAAGCAACTAGCGGGGGGTACAATGAGCAGTTCTTC	CASSEATSGGYNEQFF
.	TRBJ2-1	TRBV9	.	14	TGTGCCAGCAGCGTAGTTTCCAGCTACAATGAGCAGTTCTTC	CASSVVSSYNEQFF
.	TRBJ2-3	TRBV4-3	TRBD2	17	TGCGCCAGCAGCCAAAAGACGCGGGGGGACTACACAGATACGCAGTATTTT	CASSQKTRGDYTDTQYF
.	TRBJ2-7	TRBV5-1	.	14	TGCGCCAGCAGCCCGGGACACATTCCCTACGAGCAGTACTTC	CASSPGHIPYEQYF
.	TRBJ1-3	TRBV10-3	.	15	TGTGCCATCAGTGAATCCGTCCAGGGTGGAAACACCATATATTTT	CAISESVQGGNTIYF
few	TRBJ1-3	TRBV13	.	16	TGTGCCAGCAGCTTAAGGTTTCCGAATTCTGGAAACACCATATATTTT	CASSLRFPNSGNTIYF
once	TRBJ1-1	TRBV11-2	.	15	TGTGCCAGCAGCTCCCGGGGTGGATTAGGCACTGAAGCTTTCTTT	CASSSRGGLGTEAFF
.	TRBJ1-1	TRBV7-6	TRBD1	15	TGTGCCAGCAGCAGCGCCGGGACAGGGGGCACTGAAGCTTTCTTT	CASSSAGTGGTEAFF
.	TRBJ2-2	TRBV30	.	11	TGTGCCTGGATGGGGTCCGGGGAGCTGTTTTTT	CAWMGSGELFF
few	TRBJ1-5	TRBV18	.	15	TGTGCCAGCTCACCATCCCGGACAGTAAATCAGCCCCAGCATTTT	CASSPSRTVNQPQHF
.	TRBJ1-3	TRBV11-2	TRBD1	16	TGTGCCAGCAGCACAAACAGGGGAGATTCTGGAAACACCATATATTTT	CASSTNRGDSGNTIYF
.	TRBJ1-1	TRBV28	TRBD1	16	TGTGCCAGCAGACACGGACAGGGGCTGCTGAACACTGAAGCTTTCTTT	CASRHGQGLLNTEAFF
.	TRBJ2-1	TRBV6-5	.	15	TGTGCCAGCAGTTACTCTGGGGTCATAGACAATGAGCAGTTCTTC	CASSYSGVIDNEQFF
.	TRBJ2-3	TRBV15	.	17	TGTGCCACCAGCCGCACCTTGGGGGGGCAGGGGCGCGATACGCAGTATTTT	CATSRTLGGQGRDTQYF
.	TRBJ2-7	TRBV29-1	.	11	TGCAGCGTTGGAGAAGTCTACGAGCAGTACTTC	CSVGEVYEQYF
.	TRBJ1-5	TRBV11-2	.	15	TGTGCCAGCAGCTTAAGATCTTCTAGCAATCAGCCCCAGCATTTT	CASSLRSSSNQPQHF
once	TRBJ1-5	TRBV5-1	.	14	TGCGCCAGCAGCTTGGACAGCTCCAATCAGCCCCAGCATTTT	CASSLDSSNQPQHF